This T cell receptor beta chain was sequenced for a study of blood T cells in healthy people across ages. General study findings and limits: Both higher diversity and more naive CD4+ cells marked long-lived donors when set against aged donors.

For the second PCR, which ran for about 7 to 11 cycles, a sample-barcoded 5' primer and a J-beta primer mix were used. Tags on each cDNA molecule came from a template-switch adaptor with 12 random nucleotides. TCRdb passed the 5' RACE reads through MiXCR, listing each CDR3 protein once. This sample carries around 1,800,000 distinct CDR3 sequences, about two fifths of them seen once, and the ten largest clones take roughly 24%. Concerning this clonotype itself: Its antigen is undetermined.

CDR3 length: 15 amino acids. V shed 1 base and J shed 6 bases, with 17 bases lying between them. Germline values: CDR1 SQVTM, CDR2 ANQGSEA. The specimen was blood. V gene TRBV29-1 combines with J gene TRBJ2-3, with D tentatively TRBD1 (5 bases). The sequence was obtained from a human donor in good health. The CDR3 loop reads CSVEALLEQGDTQYF. The CDR3 nucleotides are TGCAGCGTTGAAGCTCTCCTCGAGCAGGGCGATACGCAGTATTTT.